This T cell receptor (beta chain) was identified in a study of T-cell reconstitution after alpha-beta-depleted transplantation in children. Unique molecular identifiers were incorporated into the prepared TCRbeta library. TCRdb redid the calling of the PCR reads with MiXCR, one entry per CDR3 protein. This sample has about 980,000 distinct CDR3 sequences, with roughly 29% found just once. Findings and limits, study-wide: In patients about two months after transplant, alpha-beta T cells reportedly arose from several hundred expanded graft clones. T-cell counts and diversity at one year post-transplant came mainly from newly produced T cells. Surviving recipient T cells and thymic progenitors produced the high day-60 TCRbeta diversity seen in some patients.

This CDR3 has 15 amino acids. CDR1 is LNHNV and CDR2 is YYDKDF in the germline V gene (reference sequence). J gave up 3 bases and V 3 bases, and 5 bases lay outside the gene matches. This clonotype occurred a few times. As yet, its antigen is unknown. The specimen comprised PBMCs, mostly from graft donor cells, sampled 360 days after TCRalphabeta/CD19-depleted stem cell transplant. The clonotype comes from a boy in the first two years of life who had a stem cell transplant for SCID, so the T cells may come from the graft donor. This chain joins TRBV15 and TRBJ2-7, with 10 positions matching TRBD1. The CDR3 DNA is TGTGCCACCAGCAGCCAGACAGGGGGCTACTACGAGCAGTACTTC. Amino acids: CATSSQTGGYYEQYF.